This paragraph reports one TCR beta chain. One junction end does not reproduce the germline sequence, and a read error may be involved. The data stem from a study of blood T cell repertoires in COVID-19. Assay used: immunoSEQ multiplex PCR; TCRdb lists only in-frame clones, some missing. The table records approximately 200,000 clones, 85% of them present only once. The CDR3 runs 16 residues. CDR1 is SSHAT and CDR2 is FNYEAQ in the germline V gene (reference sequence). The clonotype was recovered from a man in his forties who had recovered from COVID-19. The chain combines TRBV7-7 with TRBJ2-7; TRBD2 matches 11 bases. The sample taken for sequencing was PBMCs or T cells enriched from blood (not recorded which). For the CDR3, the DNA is TGTGCTAGCAGCTGCACCGGGACTAGCGGATCCTACGAGCAGTACTTC. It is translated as CASSCTGTSGSYEQYF. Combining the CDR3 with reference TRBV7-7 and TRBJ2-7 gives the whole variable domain GAGVSQSPRYKVTKRGQDVTLRCDPISSHATLYWYQQALGQGPEFLTYFNYEAQPDKSGLPSDRFSAERPEGSISTLTIQRTEQRDSAMYRCASSCTGTSGSYEQYFGPGTRLTVT.